A selection of T cell receptor beta chains follows, all from one sample in a study of T cells expressing NK-cell markers. From the 5' RACE reads, TCRdb lists one entry per CDR3 protein and no DNA. This table holds hundreds of thousands of distinct CDR3 sequences. Sequences were obtained from blood T cells: a sorted CD56 or NKG2C T cell subset, CD4+ or CD8+ T cells, or bulk PBMC T cells (not recorded which). The receptors were sampled from a woman between 18 and 75 years old in good health. The CDR3 runs from the conserved cysteine through the conserved F or W. The order of the fields is J gene, V gene, CDR3 protein.

>TRBJ2-1|TRBV7-9
CASSLPSSGSYEQFF
>TRBJ2-7|TRBV10-3
CAISDSSRGEDFYEQYF
>TRBJ1-2|TRBV12-3/TRBV12-4
CASTHSGLYGYTF
>TRBJ2-5|TRBV6-1
CASSERRPIQETQYF
>TRBJ2-3|TRBV20-1
CSAPKRGGPDTQYF
>TRBJ2-3|TRBV4-2
CASSQDRDATDTQYF
>TRBJ1-1|TRBV12-3/TRBV12-4
CASSGPGQGNTEAFF
>TRBJ2-1|TRBV28
CASSLHSGPTSEQFF
>TRBJ2-7|TRBV20-1
CSAKLAGYASYEQYF
>TRBJ1-1|TRBV6-1
CASSPVGTLRAFF
>TRBJ2-1|TRBV2
CASTAGPLSWRVFF
>TRBJ1-2|TRBV20-1
CSVVSVSGPHYGYTF